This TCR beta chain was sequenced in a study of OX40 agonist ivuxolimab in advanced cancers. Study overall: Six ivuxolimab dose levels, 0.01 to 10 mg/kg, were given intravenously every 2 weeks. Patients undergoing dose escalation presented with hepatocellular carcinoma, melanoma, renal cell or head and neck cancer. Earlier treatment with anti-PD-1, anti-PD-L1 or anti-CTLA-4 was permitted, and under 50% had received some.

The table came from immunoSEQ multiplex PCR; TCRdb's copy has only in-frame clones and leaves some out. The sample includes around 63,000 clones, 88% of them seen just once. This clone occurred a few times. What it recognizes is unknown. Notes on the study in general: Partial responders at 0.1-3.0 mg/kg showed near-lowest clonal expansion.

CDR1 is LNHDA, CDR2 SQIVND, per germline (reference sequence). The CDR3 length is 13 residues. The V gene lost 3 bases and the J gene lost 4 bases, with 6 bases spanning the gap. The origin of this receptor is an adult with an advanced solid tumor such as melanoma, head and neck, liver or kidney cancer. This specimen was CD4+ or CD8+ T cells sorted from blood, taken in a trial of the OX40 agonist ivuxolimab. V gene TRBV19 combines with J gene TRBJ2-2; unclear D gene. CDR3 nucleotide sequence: TGTGCCAGTAGTATTCTAGTCACCGGGGAGCTGTTTTTT. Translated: CASSILVTGELFF. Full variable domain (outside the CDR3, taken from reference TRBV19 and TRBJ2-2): DGGITQSPKYLFRKEGQNVTLSCEQNLNHDAMYWYRQDPGQGLRLIYYSQIVNDFQKGDIAEGYSVSREKKESFPLTVTSAQKNPTAFYLCASSILVTGELFFGEGSRLTVL.